The rows below give T cell receptor beta chains drawn from one sample of a study. TCRdb analysed the 5' RACE reads with MiXCR anew, one entry per CDR3 protein. The sample lists approximately 8,900 distinct CDR3 sequences; 27% were seen once. The specimen sequenced was naive CD4+ T cells sorted from a lymph node. The receptors stem from a female donor with breast cancer. CDR3s include the opening cysteine and the closing phenylalanine or tryptophan. Each record gives: J gene, clone size, V gene, D gene, CDR3 DNA, CDR3 protein. D genes are given only for firm matches. Rows give clone size only sometimes, using once, few, many, or a class for an expanded clone.

TRBJ2-7,many,TRBV28,.,TGTGCCAGCAGTCTCCAGGGGACCAGTTCCTACGAGCAGTACTTC,CASSLQGTSSYEQYF
TRBJ1-2,many,TRBV4-2,TRBD1,TGTGCCAGCAGCCAAGGCAGGGGGCGCTCCCAGCGGGGCTACACCTTC,CASSQGRGRSQRGYTF
TRBJ2-2,.,TRBV12-3/TRBV12-4,.,TGTGCCAGCAGTCGACAGGTGGTTGGCACCGAGGAGCTGTTTTTT,CASSRQVVGTEELFF
TRBJ2-1,many,TRBV5-1,TRBD2,TGCGCCAGCAGCTTGTCTAGCGGGAGTCAGAATGAGCAGTTCTTC,CASSLSSGSQNEQFF
TRBJ2-1,.,TRBV5-1,TRBD2,TGCGCCAGCAGCTTGGGGGGACTAGCGGGAGCGACAAACTACAATGAGCAGTTCTTC,CASSLGGLAGATNYNEQFF
TRBJ2-1,.,TRBV5-1,TRBD2,TGCGCCAGCAGCTTGACTAGCGGGGTGAACGAGCAGTTCTTC,CASSLTSGVNEQFF
TRBJ2-1,.,TRBV20-1,TRBD2,TGCAGTGCATCCGGGACTAGCCAATACAATGAGCAGTTCTTC,CSASGTSQYNEQFF
TRBJ2-6,medium-sized,TRBV28,.,TGTGCCAGCAGTAGGCCCGGGTGGGCCTCTGGGGCCAACGTCCTGACTTTC,CASSRPGWASGANVLTF
TRBJ2-1,.,TRBV15,TRBD2,TGTGCCACCAGTCAAGGACTAGCGGAATACAATGAGCAGTTCTTC,CATSQGLAEYNEQFF
TRBJ2-7,many,TRBV5-1,TRBD1,TGCGCCAGCAGCCTCACAGGGGTTGAGTACGAGCAGTACTTC,CASSLTGVEYEQYF
TRBJ1-1,.,TRBV5-1,.,TGCGCCAGCGGCCGCCGGAAAGGGGGGGGCACTGAAGCTTTCTTT,CASGRRKGGGTEAFF
TRBJ1-6,few,TRBV5-6,.,TGTGCCAGCAGCTTGAACCTCCGGGACGTGGGGTCACCCCTCCACTTT,CASSLNLRDVGSPLHF
TRBJ2-3,medium-sized,TRBV5-1,.,TGCGCCAGCAGCTTGGGAGCGGTTAGCACAGATACGCAGTATTTT,CASSLGAVSTDTQYF
TRBJ1-2,.,TRBV7-8,.,TGTGCCGGCGGCTTAGGGCCGGTTGGCTACACCTTC,CAGGLGPVGYTF
TRBJ2-1,many,TRBV11-3,.,TGTGCCAGCAGCTTAGATCGTTACAATGAGCAGTTCTTC,CASSLDRYNEQFF
TRBJ2-1,once,TRBV20-1,.,TGCAGTGCTAGAGATCAGGCTAGCGCGAACTACAATGAGCAGTTCTTC,CSARDQASANYNEQFF
TRBJ2-1,few,TRBV7-3,.,TGTGCCAGCAGCCTTTACGGGGCGGGAAGGTCCTACAATGAGCAGTTCTTC,CASSLYGAGRSYNEQFF
TRBJ1-1,few,TRBV7-9,.,TGTGCCAGCAGCTTAGATTTTCCTGAAGCTTTCTTT,CASSLDFPEAFF
TRBJ2-5,.,TRBV12-3/TRBV12-4,.,TGTGCCAGCAGTTTTTGGTACGGGAAGGCGGAGACCCAGCACTTC,CASSFWYGKAETQHF
TRBJ1-3,medium-sized,TRBV3-1,.,TGTGCCAGCAGCCCTGACATCTCTGGAAACACCATATATTTT,CASSPDISGNTIYF
TRBJ2-6,many,TRBV7-3,.,TGTGCCAGCAGCCCTTCAGCTGGGGCCAACGTCCTGACTTTC,CASSPSAGANVLTF
TRBJ2-1,medium-sized,TRBV20-1,.,TGCAGTGCTAGAGATCGAGGGGAGCCTGAGCAGTTCTTC,CSARDRGEPEQFF
TRBJ1-1,many,TRBV5-1,.,TGCGCCAGCAGCTTAGCAGGGGTTTCCATGAACACTGAAGCTTTCTTT,CASSLAGVSMNTEAFF
TRBJ1-5,.,TRBV2,TRBD1,TGTGCCAGCAGTGAATCTCGACAGGGGAGGTATAGCAATCAGCCCCAGCGTTTT,CASSESRQGRYSNQPQRF
TRBJ2-3,.,TRBV4-1,.,TGCGCCAGCAGCCAATTGGAGGGGAGAATCACAGATACGCAGTATTTT,CASSQLEGRITDTQYF
TRBJ2-1,many,TRBV11-2,.,TGTGCCAGCAGAGACCGGCGGAGGGCCAAGGACGATGAGCAGTTCTTC,CASRDRRRAKDDEQFF
TRBJ1-3,.,TRBV12-2,.,TGTGCAAGTCGCTCGATTAAAACTGGTGGAAACACCATATATTTT,CASRSIKTGGNTIYF
TRBJ2-1,.,TRBV24-1,.,TGTGCCACCAGTGATTATCGGTACAATGAGCAGTTCTTC,CATSDYRYNEQFF
TRBJ1-1,.,TRBV20-1,.,TGCAGTGCCGCAGGATCGGGCTTGGGCACTGAAGCTTTCTTT,CSAAGSGLGTEAFF
TRBJ1-2,many,TRBV29-1,.,TGCAGCGTTGATGGGGGGTCCTTCCCCTACACCTTC,CSVDGGSFPYTF
TRBJ1-2,.,TRBV27,TRBD1,TGTGCCAGCAGTGACAGGGGCGGACCCTCCTATGGCTACACCTTC,CASSDRGGPSYGYTF
TRBJ2-5,many,TRBV2,.,TGTGCCAGCAGGAAGATCGCGGTCCAGGAGACCCAGTACTTC,CASRKIAVQETQYF
TRBJ2-7,.,TRBV20-1,TRBD2,TGCAGTGCTAGATCTCGTGGGACTAGCGGGATCTACGAGCAGTACTTC,CSARSRGTSGIYEQYF
TRBJ2-7,many,TRBV20-1,TRBD2,TGCAGTGCTTCCAAGAGCGGGAGGTTCAACGAGCAGTACTTC,CSASKSGRFNEQYF
TRBJ1-1,many,TRBV6-1,.,TGTGCCAGCAGTACCCGGGACCTGAGGGAAAAAGCTTTCTTT,CASSTRDLREKAFF
TRBJ2-1,.,TRBV20-1,.,TGCAGTGCTAGAGAACCCTGGACTAGAGGGGGCTATTACAATGAGCAGTTCTTC,CSAREPWTRGGYYNEQFF
TRBJ1-2,medium-sized,TRBV4-1,TRBD1,TGCGCCAGCAGCCAATACCGGAGCGGGACAGCCTATGGCTACACCTTC,CASSQYRSGTAYGYTF
TRBJ2-7,many,TRBV11-2,TRBD2,TGTGCCAGCAGCTGGCTAGCGGGGAACTCCTACGAGCAGTACTTC,CASSWLAGNSYEQYF
TRBJ1-1,few,TRBV5-1,.,TGCGCCAGCAGCTCAACCCGGGGGGTGAACACTGAAGCTTTCTTT,CASSSTRGVNTEAFF
TRBJ2-1,.,TRBV20-1,.,TGCAGTGCTAGGGGTACCGGGACTTTGAGCTCCTACAATGAGCAGTTCTTC,CSARGTGTLSSYNEQFF
TRBJ1-6,once,TRBV19,.,TGTGCCAGCAGTGACCAGGGTACATACTCACCCCTCTACTTT,CASSDQGTYSPLYF
TRBJ2-7,medium-sized,TRBV28,.,TGTGCCAGCAGTAAGATAGCGGAGGGCGACGAGCAGTACTTC,CASSKIAEGDEQYF
TRBJ1-5,medium-sized,TRBV15,.,TGTGCCACCAGCAGAGTGGACCCCAATCAGCCCCAGCATTTT,CATSRVDPNQPQHF
TRBJ2-3,.,TRBV15,.,TGTACCACCGGCAGAGTGAGCGGGCAAGATACGCAGTATTTT,CTTGRVSGQDTQYF
TRBJ2-7,many,TRBV20-1,TRBD2,TGCAGTGCTAGCTCGGGAGGGGTCCCCCCGAACTACGAGCAGTACTTC,CSASSGGVPPNYEQYF
TRBJ1-2,medium-sized,TRBV9,.,TGTGCCAGCAGCGTAGGTCCCACCAGCTATGGCTACACCTTC,CASSVGPTSYGYTF
TRBJ1-2,medium-sized,TRBV5-1,.,TGCGCCAGCAGCTTGTCTCCTAACTATGGCTACACCTTC,CASSLSPNYGYTF
TRBJ1-2,medium-sized,TRBV6-5,.,TGTGCCAGCAGTTACTTAGGACCCCGCGAACGGGCTAATGGCTACACCTTC,CASSYLGPRERANGYTF
TRBJ2-7,.,TRBV4-1,.,TGCGCCAGCAGCGTACAACCCGGGACACTTGGATCCTACGAGCAGTACTTC,CASSVQPGTLGSYEQYF
TRBJ2-3,medium-sized,TRBV7-3,.,TGTGCCAGCAGCAATGGGGGGGATACGCAGTATTTT,CASSNGGDTQYF
TRBJ2-5,.,TRBV12-3/TRBV12-4,TRBD2,TGTGCCAGCAGCCCCGCCGGCGCAGCGGGAGAAGAGACCCAGTACTTC,CASSPAGAAGEETQYF
TRBJ2-7,many,TRBV6-2/TRBV6-3,TRBD1,TGTGCCAGCAGGACAACGACAGGGGGCAGCTACGAGCAGTACTTC,CASRTTTGGSYEQYF
TRBJ2-3,medium-sized,TRBV12-3/TRBV12-4,.,TGTGCCAGCAGTTTTTCAGATACGCAGTATTTT,CASSFSDTQYF
TRBJ1-2,medium-sized,TRBV5-1,TRBD1,TGCGCCAGCAGCCCAGGACAGGGACTCTATGGCTACACCTTC,CASSPGQGLYGYTF